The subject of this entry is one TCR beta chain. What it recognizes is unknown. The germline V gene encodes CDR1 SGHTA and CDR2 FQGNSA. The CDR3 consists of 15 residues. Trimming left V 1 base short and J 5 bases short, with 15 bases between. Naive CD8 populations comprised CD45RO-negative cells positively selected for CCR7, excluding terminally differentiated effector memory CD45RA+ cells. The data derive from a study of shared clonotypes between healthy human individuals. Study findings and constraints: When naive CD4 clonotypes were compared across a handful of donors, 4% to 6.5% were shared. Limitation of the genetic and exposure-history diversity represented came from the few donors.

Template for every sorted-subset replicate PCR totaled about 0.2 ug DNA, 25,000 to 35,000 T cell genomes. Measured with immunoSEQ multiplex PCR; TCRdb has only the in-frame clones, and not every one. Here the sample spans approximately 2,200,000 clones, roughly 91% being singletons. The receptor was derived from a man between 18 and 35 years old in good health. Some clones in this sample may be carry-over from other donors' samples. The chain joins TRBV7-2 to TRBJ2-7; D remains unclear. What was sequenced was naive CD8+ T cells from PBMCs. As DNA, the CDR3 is TGTGCCAGCAGCTTAGAGGTGTTAGCCCGGAACGAGCAGTACTTC. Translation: CASSLEVLARNEQYF.